This T cell receptor beta chain was captured by sequencing in a study of cytomegalovirus exposure and HLA in healthy donors. Samples came from healthy bone marrow donors. From germline, CDR1 is MDHEN and CDR2 SYDVKM. V shed 3 bases, J shed 0 bases, and the junction held 8 bases outside the gene matches. This CDR3 region has 17 residues. Primers for the PCR totalled 60 Vbeta and 13 Jbeta. Libraries were prepared by immunoSEQ multiplex PCR; TCRdb keeps only in-frame clonotypes and omits some of them. The sample consists of over 100,000 clones, around four fifths of them appearing once. The V call is TRBV28, the J call TRBJ2-3, with TRBD2 matching 8 bases. The specimen sequenced was PBMCs. This sequence originates from a woman between 50 and 59 years old in good health and CMV-seropositive. Here the CDR3 reads CASSFRTSTASTDTQYF. The CDR3 DNA sequence: TGTGCCAGCAGTTTCAGGACTAGCACCGCTAGCACAGATACGCAGTATTTT.